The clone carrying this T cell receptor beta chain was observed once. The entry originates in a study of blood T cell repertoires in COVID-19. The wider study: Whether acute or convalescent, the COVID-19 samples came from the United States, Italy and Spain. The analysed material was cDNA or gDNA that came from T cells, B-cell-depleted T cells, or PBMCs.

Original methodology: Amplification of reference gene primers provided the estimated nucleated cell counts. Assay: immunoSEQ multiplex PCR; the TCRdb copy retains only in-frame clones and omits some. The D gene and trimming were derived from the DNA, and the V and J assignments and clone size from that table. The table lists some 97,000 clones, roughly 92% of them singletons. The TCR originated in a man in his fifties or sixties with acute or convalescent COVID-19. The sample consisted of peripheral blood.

The CDR3 DNA follows: TGTGCCACCTGGTTGGGGCTAGCGGGAGGCGAGCAGTACTTC. It encodes CATWLGLAGGEQYF. The chain combines TRBV28 with TRBJ2-7; 11 nucleotides match TRBD2. There are 14 residues in the CDR3. The junction had 11 bases not matched to a gene; V was cut back by 10 bases and J by 6 bases. Per germline, CDR1 MDHEN and CDR2 SYDVKM.